A selection of T cell receptor beta chains follows, all from one sample in a study of cytomegalovirus exposure and HLA in healthy donors. Clones were sequenced by immunoSEQ multiplex PCR, and TCRdb holds only the in-frame ones, with some missing. The sample yields fewer than 150,000 clones, about 78% seen once. The specimen was PBMCs. The source of these receptors is a male donor in good health and CMV-seronegative. Each CDR3 is given without its conserved first and last residue. D genes are given only for firm matches.

v_call d_call cdr3_length cdr3_aa
TRBV19 . 11 ASSTGHSYEQY
TRBV5-4 . 13 ASSLTSTRAREAF
TRBV11-2 . 10 ASSPGARGYT
TRBV29-1 TRBD1 12 SHRTGLVTDTQY
TRBV2 . 12 ASSAEKGSYEQY
TRBV15 . 13 PTSRDSARSYEQY
TRBV15 TRBD2 13 ATSRDSTSWHEQF
TRBV5-4 TRBD2 13 ASSPPPGGSYEQY
TRBV15 TRBD1 15 ATSLTRSRTGTYEQY
TRBV14 TRBD1 14 ASSRETGRSGNTIY
TRBV5-1 TRBD1 12 ASSLRQGQGEQF
TRBV7-9 TRBD1 14 ASSQGKGTGLYEQY
TRBV5-1 . 13 ASSLVVGPGNTIY
TRBV5-1 TRBD1 12 ASSFRTGDTEAF
TRBV27 TRBD2 14 ASSSERGETTDTQY
TRBV5-1 . 12 ASSLAAGYTEAF
TRBV30 TRBD1 12 AWRGGQGNYGYT
TRBV7-8 . 14 ASSAYLRTLNTEAF
TRBV6-4 TRBD2 13 ASSPLAGEGNEQF
TRBV14 . 11 ASSLPNSYGYT
TRBV7-2 TRBD2 16 ATSTRQAGEDFSDTQY
TRBV5-1 . 12 ASSLGEGSGGYT
TRBV29-1 TRBD2 14 SAAFSGRSPRGELF
TRBV6-5 . 12 ASVGRGNTGELF
TRBV6-1 TRBD1 14 ASSGRDRGPNTEAF
TRBV5-1 . 11 ASYTRVGAEAF
TRBV7-6 . 13 ASSLDAGWAGELF
TRBV7-7 TRBD2 14 ASSLTSGGIQETQY
TRBV5-1 TRBD1 15 ASSLALGQGFTDTQY
TRBV6-1 TRBD1 15 ASSEDRGTLTNEKLF
TRBV4-1 . 14 ASSPRGAIFTGELF
TRBV5-1 TRBD1 14 ASSPGQGVVDTEAF
TRBV28 . 13 ASSLQGGTGNTIY
TRBV19 TRBD2 15 ASSIGGSGSGAYEQY
TRBV5-6 . 14 ASSFGQPGANYGYT
TRBV30 . 10 AWSANPREQY
TRBV7-6 . 12 ASSLVQDHQPQH
TRBV6-1 TRBD1 12 ASRSRTGQETQY
TRBV5-1 TRBD1 11 ASSAETGCAQY
TRBV9 . 10 ASSRTQETQY
TRBV9 TRBD2 15 ASSVDPPSGVSDTQY
TRBV5-1 . 14 ASSLVIGDISYEQY
TRBV11-2 . 12 ASSFLRGAGELF
TRBV11-2 TRBD2 14 ASSLDVAGSGNEQF
TRBV7-2 . 13 ASSRDRGKHYGYT
TRBV5-1 . 13 ASSLVAAEQETQY